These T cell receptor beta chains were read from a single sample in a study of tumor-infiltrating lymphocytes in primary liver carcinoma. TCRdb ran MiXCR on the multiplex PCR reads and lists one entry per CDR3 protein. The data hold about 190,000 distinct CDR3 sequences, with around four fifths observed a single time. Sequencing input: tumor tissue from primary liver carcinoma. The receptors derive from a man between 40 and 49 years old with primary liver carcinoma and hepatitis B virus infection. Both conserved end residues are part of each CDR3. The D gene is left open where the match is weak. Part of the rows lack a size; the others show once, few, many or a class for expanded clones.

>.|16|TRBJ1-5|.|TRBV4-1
TGCGCCAACAGCCCCGTTGAGAGGATTGGCAATCTGCCCCAGCATTTT
CANSPVERIGNLPQHF
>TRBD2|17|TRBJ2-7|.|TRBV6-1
TGTGCCAGCAGTGAAGCGCGGGGGAGACTAGCGGACCACGAGCAGTACTTC
CASSEARGRLADHEQYF
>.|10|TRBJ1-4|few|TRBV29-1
TGCAGTGCTTTGAATGAAAAACTGTTTTTT
CSALNEKLFF
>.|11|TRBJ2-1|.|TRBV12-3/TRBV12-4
TGTGTCAGCAGTATGGGCAATGAGCAGTTCTTC
CVSSMGNEQFF
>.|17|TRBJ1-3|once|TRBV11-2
TGTGCCAGCAGCGCCTCCCATACCCGGGCCCCTGGAAACACCAAATATTTT
CASSASHTRAPGNTKYF
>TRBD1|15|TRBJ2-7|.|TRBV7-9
TGTTCCAGCAGCCGAACTGGGACAGGGGAGGACGAGCAGTACTTC
CSSSRTGTGEDEQYF
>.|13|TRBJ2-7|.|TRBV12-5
TGTGCCAGTGAGGGGACCTGTTTCTACGAGCAATACTTC
CASEGTCFYEQYF
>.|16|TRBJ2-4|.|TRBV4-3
TGTGCCAGCAGTCAAGATGGCAGCCTAACCAAAAACATTCAGCACTTC
CASSQDGSLTKNIQHF
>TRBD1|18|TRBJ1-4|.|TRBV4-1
TGCGCCAGCAGCCAAGCGGCGGGACAGGGTATAACAAATGAAAAACTGTTTTTT
CASSQAAGQGITNEKLFF
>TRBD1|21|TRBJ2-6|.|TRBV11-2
TGTGCCAGCAGCTTGGGGGGAGACAGGGGCATTTCCCTTTCTGGGACCAACGTCCTGACTTTC
CASSLGGDRGISLSGTNVLTF
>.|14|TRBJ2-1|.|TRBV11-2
TGTGCCAGCAGCCCTAGGGCGGGGACCAATGTGCAGTTATTC
CASSPRAGTNVQLF
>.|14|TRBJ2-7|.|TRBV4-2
TGTGCCAGCAGCCAAGAAACTCGAGCCTACGAGCAATACTTC
CASSQETRAYEQYF
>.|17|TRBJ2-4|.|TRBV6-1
TGTGCCAGCAGTGGAGGTCCCACAAGGGAAGACAAAAACATTCAGTACTTC
CASSGGPTREDKNIQYF
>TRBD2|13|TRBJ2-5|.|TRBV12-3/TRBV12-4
TGTGCCAGCAGTTGGGGTCAGGGAGGGAGCCAGTATTTC
CASSWGQGGSQYF
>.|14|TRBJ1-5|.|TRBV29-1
TGCAGCGTAGCGAAAGGGGGTAAAAGTCAGCCCCAGCATTTT
CSVAKGGKSQPQHF
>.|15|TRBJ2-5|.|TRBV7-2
TGTGTCAGTAGCTTAGGGGCCAGTCTCCAAGAGACCCAGTACTTC
CVSSLGASLQETQYF
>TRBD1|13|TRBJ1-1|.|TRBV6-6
TGTGCCATCAGCACAGGGGGGACAACTAAAGCTTTCTTC
CAISTGGTTKAFF
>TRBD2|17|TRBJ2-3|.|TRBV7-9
TGTGCCAGCAGCTTCGCTCCCACTAGCGATCGCACAGATACGCAGTATTTT
CASSFAPTSDRTDTQYF
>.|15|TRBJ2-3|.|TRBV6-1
TGTGTCAGCAGAGTTAGGGGCCAGGCTACACGTACGCAGTATTTT
CVSRVRGQATRTQYF
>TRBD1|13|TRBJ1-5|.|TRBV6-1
TGTGTCAGCAGCGACAGGGACGAACAGCCCCAGCATTTT
CVSSDRDEQPQHF
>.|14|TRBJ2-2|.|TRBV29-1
TGCAGCCTTGGGACAAGGCCAAACACCGAGGAGCTGTTTTTT
CSLGTRPNTEELFF
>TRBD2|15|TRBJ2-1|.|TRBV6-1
TGTGCCAGCGCTGGACTAGCTGGGGGTTCGGAGACCCATTACTTC
CASAGLAGGSETHYF
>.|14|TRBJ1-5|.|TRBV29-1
TGCAGGGTCACCGAAGGAGAAACCGGTCAGTCCCAGCATTTT
CRVTEGETGQSQHF
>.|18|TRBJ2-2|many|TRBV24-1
TGTGCCACCAGTGATATAAAGACAGTTGGGGAGAACACCGGGGAGCTGTTTTTT
CATSDIKTVGENTGELFF
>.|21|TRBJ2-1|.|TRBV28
TGTGCCAGCAGTTTCAGGGGGAAGGGGACTACCGGGAGGACGGGTTACAATGAGCAGTTCTTC
CASSFRGKGTTGRTGYNEQFF
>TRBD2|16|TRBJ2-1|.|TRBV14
TGCGCCAGCAGTGCCATAGCGGGATGGGTAAACAGTGAGCAGTTCTTC
CASSAIAGWVNSEQFF
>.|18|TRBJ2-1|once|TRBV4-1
TGCGCCAGTAGCCGCGCGAAGGCGAGGACTACCTCCTACAATGAGGAGTTCTTC
CASSRAKARTTSYNEEFF
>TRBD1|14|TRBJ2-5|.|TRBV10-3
TGTGGCATCAGTGTGACAGGGTTGGGAGAGACCCAGTACTTC
CGISVTGLGETQYF
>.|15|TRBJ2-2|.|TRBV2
TGTGCCAGCAGCCCGACAGTCTCGAACACCGGGGAGCTGCCTTTT
CASSPTVSNTGELPF
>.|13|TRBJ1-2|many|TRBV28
TGTGCCAGCAGTCCCGGATCTAACTATGGCTACACCTTC
CASSPGSNYGYTF
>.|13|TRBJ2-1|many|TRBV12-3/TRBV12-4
TGTGCCAGCCGCCGGGGGGCGGGCAATGAGCAGTTCTTC
CASRRGAGNEQFF
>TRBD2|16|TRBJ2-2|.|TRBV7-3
TGTGCCAACAGCTTAAACCCGGGGGGGATGGCCGGGGAACTGTTTTTT
CANSLNPGGMAGELFF
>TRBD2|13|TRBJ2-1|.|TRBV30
TGTGCATGGTGTGAAGCTAGAGGGAGGGCCGCGTTCTTC
CAWCEARGRAAFF
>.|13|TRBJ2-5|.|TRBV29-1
TGCATCGTTACCGGCAGGGGAATAGAGACCCAATACTTC
CIVTGRGIETQYF
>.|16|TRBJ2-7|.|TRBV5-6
TGTGCCAGCATCTTGTCGGGGGTAGCTAGCACCTACGGGCAGTATTTC
CASILSGVASTYGQYF
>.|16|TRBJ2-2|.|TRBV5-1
TGCACCAGCGGCATACATCTCAGGACGAACACCCGGGAGCTGTTTTTT
CTSGIHLRTNTRELFF
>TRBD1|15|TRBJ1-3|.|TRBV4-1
TGCGCAAGCAGTCCTACAGGGGGTACTGTAAACACTATATATTTT
CASSPTGGTVNTIYF
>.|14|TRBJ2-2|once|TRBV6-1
TGTGCCAGCAGCGAATCAGCGAACACCGGGGAGCTGTTTTTT
CASSESANTGELFF
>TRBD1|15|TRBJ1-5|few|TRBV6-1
TGTGCCAGTAGTGCGGACAGGGGCTGGAATCAGCCCCAGCATTTT
CASSADRGWNQPQHF
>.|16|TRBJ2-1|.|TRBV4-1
TGCGACAGCAGTACTCCGCCCGCTTCGATTTACAATGAGCAGTTCTTC
CDSSTPPASIYNEQFF
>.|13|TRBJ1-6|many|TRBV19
TGTGCCAGTGGCGGGCCCTATAATTCACCCCTCCACTTT
CASGGPYNSPLHF
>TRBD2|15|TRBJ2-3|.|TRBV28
TGTGCCAGTTCTATAGCGGGAGACAGCACAGATACACATTATTTT
CASSIAGDSTDTHYF
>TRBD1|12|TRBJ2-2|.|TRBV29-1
TGCAATAGTGGACAGGGGTCCGGGGAGCTGTTTTTT
CNSGQGSGELFF